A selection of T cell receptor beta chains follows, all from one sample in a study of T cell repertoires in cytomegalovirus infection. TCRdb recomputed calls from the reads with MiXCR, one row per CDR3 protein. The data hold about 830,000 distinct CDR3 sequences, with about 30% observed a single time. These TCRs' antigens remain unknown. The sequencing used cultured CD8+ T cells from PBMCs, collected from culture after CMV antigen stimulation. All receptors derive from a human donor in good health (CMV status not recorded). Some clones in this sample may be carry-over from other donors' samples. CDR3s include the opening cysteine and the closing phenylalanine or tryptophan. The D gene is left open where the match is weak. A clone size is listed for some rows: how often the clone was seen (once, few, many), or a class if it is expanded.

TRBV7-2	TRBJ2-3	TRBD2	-	CASSLAALAGHTDTQYF	TGTGCCAGCAGCTTAGCTGCCCTAGCGGGGCACACAGATACGCAGTATTTT
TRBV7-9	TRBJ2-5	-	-	CASSLRKNQETQYF	TGTGCCAGCAGCTTAAGGAAGAACCAAGAGACCCAGTACTTC
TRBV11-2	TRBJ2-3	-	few	CASSPGPIPATDTQYF	TGTGCCAGCAGCCCTGGACCCATTCCAGCCACAGATACGCAGTATTTT
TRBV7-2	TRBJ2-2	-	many	CASSLEGTALTGELFF	TGTGCCAGCAGCTTAGAGGGGACGGCCCTGACCGGGGAGCTGTTTTTT
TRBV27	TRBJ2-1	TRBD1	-	CASSFIGQGNEQFF	TGTGCCAGCAGTTTTATCGGACAGGGTAATGAGCAGTTCTTC
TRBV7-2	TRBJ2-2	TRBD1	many	CASSLGGQGDDTGELFF	TGTGCCAGCAGCTTAGGAGGACAGGGGGACGACACCGGGGAGCTGTTTTTT
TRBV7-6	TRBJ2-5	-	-	CASSLAPGAQETQYF	TGTGCCAGCAGCTTAGCGCCAGGGGCCCAAGAGACCCAGTACTTC
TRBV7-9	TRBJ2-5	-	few	CASSRPPRETQYF	TGTGCCAGCAGCCGCCCCCCCCGGGAGACCCAGTACTTC
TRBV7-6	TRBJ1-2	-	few	CASSFGTSVWGYTF	TGTGCCAGCAGCTTCGGCACTTCGGTCTGGGGCTACACCTTC
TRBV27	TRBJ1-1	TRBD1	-	CASSPPTGGITEAFF	TGTGCCAGCAGTCCCCCAACAGGGGGCATCACTGAAGCTTTCTTT
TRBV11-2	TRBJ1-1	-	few	CASSLAPDEAFF	TGTGCCAGCAGCTTAGCACCAGATGAAGCTTTCTTT
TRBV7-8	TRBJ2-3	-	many	CASSLGLPPDTQYF	TGTGCCAGCAGCTTAGGCCTCCCTCCAGATACGCAGTATTTT
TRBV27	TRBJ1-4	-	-	CVSSLSPFATNEKLFF	TGTGTCAGCAGTTTATCTCCCTTCGCAACTAATGAAAAACTGTTTTTT
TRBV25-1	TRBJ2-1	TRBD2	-	CASRSSGGNEQFF	TGTGCCAGCAGATCTTCGGGGGGGAATGAGCAGTTCTTC
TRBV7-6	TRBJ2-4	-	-	CASSLETGVGDIQYF	TGTGCCAGCAGCTTAGAGACGGGGGTGGGGGACATTCAGTACTTC
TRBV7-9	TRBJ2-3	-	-	CASRNRGSGTDTQYF	TGTGCCAGCAGGAATAGGGGCAGTGGCACAGATACGCAGTATTTT
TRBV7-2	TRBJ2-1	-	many	CASSLGPYNEQFF	TGTGCCAGCAGCTTAGGGCCCTACAATGAGCAGTTCTTC
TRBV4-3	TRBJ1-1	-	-	CASSLGYGAAGTEAFF	TGCGCCAGCAGCCTGGGATACGGGGCGGCGGGGACTGAAGCTTTCTTT
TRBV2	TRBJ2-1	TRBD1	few	CASDHRGSEPPIPYNEQFF	TGTGCCAGCGACCACAGGGGCAGCGAGCCCCCTATCCCCTACAATGAGCAGTTCTTC
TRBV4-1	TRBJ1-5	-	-	CASSPTGKSNQPQHF	TGCGCCAGCAGCCCCACAGGGAAGAGCAATCAGCCCCAGCATTTT
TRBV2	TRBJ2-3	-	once	CASSSEGGITDTQYF	TGTGCCAGCAGCTCGGAGGGGGGGATCACAGATACGCAGTATTTT
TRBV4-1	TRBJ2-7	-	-	CASSQGVGSGYEQYF	TGCGCCAGCAGCCAAGGAGTTGGCTCAGGGTACGAGCAGTACTTC
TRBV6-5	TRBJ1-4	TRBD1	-	CASSSPGTGGGDEKLFF	TGTGCCAGCAGTTCCCCCGGGACAGGGGGCGGAGATGAAAAACTGTTTTTT
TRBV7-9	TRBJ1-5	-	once	CASASSNQPQHF	TGTGCCAGCGCCTCAAGCAATCAGCCCCAGCATTTT
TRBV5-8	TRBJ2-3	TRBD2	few	CASSWLASGGSTDTQYF	TGTGCCAGCAGCTGGCTGGCAAGCGGGGGTAGCACAGATACGCAGTATTTT
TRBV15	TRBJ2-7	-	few	CATSRDLGVYEQYF	TGTGCCACCAGCAGAGATCTAGGAGTTTACGAGCAGTACTTC
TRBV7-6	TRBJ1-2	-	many	CASSLQVGGGPYGYTF	TGTGCCAGCAGCTTACAGGTTGGGGGCGGTCCCTATGGCTACACCTTC
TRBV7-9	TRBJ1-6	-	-	CASSLARSLREANNSPLHF	TGTGCCAGCAGCTTAGCTCGTTCACTCCGGGAGGCGAATAATTCACCCCTCCACTTT
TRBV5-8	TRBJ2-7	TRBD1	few	CASRGQGVSFSEQYF	TGTGCCAGCAGGGGACAGGGTGTCTCCTTCTCCGAGCAGTACTTC
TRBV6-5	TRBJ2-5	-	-	CASQGSGVWETQYF	TGTGCCTCCCAGGGGTCCGGGGTTTGGGAGACCCAGTACTTC
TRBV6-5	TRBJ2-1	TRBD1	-	CASRPGQGLIF	TGTGCCAGCAGACCGGGACAGGGGTTAATCTTC
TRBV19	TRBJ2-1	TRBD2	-	CASSIPGGAYNEQFF	TGTGCCAGTAGTATACCCGGGGGGGCCTACAATGAGCAGTTCTTC
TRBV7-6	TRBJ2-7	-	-	CATGDSYEQYF	TGTGCCACGGGGGATTCCTACGAGCAGTACTTC
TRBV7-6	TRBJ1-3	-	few	CASSLDSRTSSGNTIYF	TGTGCCAGCAGCTTAGATTCCAGAACGAGCTCTGGAAACACCATATATTTT
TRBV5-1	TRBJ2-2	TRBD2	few	CASKVSGGINTGELFF	TGCGCCAGCAAAGTAAGCGGGGGGATAAACACCGGGGAGCTGTTTTTT
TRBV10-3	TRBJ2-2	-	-	CAISDRGDTGELFF	TGTGCCATCAGTGACAGGGGGGACACCGGGGAGCTGTTTTTT
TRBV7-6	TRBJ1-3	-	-	CASSPPGSSSGNTIYF	TGTGCCAGCTCCCCACCGGGCAGCAGCTCTGGAAACACCATATATTTT
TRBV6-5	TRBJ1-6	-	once	CASSPGLITYNSPLHF	TGTGCCAGCAGCCCCGGCTTAATTACCTATAATTCACCCCTCCACTTT
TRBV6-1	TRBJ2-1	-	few	CASRKSSSNEQFF	TGTGCCAGCAGAAAAAGTTCGAGCAATGAGCAGTTCTTC
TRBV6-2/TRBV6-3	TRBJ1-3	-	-	CASSYHDGSPGNTIYF	TGTGCCAGCAGTTACCATGACGGGAGCCCTGGAAACACCATATATTTT
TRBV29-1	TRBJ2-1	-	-	CSVEGGPRPTGQFF	TGCAGCGTTGAGGGCGGCCCTAGGCCAACCGGGCAGTTCTTC
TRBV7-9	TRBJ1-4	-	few	CASSLGPGINEKLFF	TGTGCCAGCAGCTTAGGGCCAGGGATTAATGAAAAACTGTTTTTT
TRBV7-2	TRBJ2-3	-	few	CASSPRGDTDTQYF	TGTGCCAGCAGCCCCCGGGGAGACACAGATACGCAGTATTTT
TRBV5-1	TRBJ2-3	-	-	CASSLGPSQGEDTQYF	TGCGCCAGCAGCTTGGGGCCCTCACAGGGTGAAGATACGCAGTATTTT
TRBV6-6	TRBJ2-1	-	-	CASFYRSDEQFF	TGTGCCAGCTTTTACAGGTCGGATGAGCAGTTCTTC
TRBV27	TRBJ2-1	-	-	CASSLSSRNEQFF	TGTGCCAGCAGTTTATCCAGTCGCAATGAGCAGTTCTTC
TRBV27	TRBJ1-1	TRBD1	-	CASQGVGTEAFF	TGTGCCAGCCAGGGGGTGGGCACTGAAGCTTTCTTT
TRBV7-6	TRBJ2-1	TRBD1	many	CASSLEETGALNEQFF	TGTGCCAGCAGCTTAGAAGAGACAGGGGCCCTCAATGAGCAGTTCTTC
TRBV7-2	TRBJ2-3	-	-	CASSPWGSSTDTQYF	TGTGCCAGCAGCCCGTGGGGGTCTAGCACAGATACGCAGTATTTT
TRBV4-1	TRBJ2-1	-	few	CASSQGGVGPGSYNEQFF	TGCGCCAGCAGCCAAGGGGGGGTCGGTCCCGGGTCTTACAATGAGCAGTTCTTC
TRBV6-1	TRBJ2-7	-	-	CASSFAGTGHEQYF	TGTGCCAGCAGCTTCGCAGGGACTGGGCACGAGCAGTACTTC
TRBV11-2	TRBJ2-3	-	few	CASSYLGGGFTDTQYF	TGTGCCAGCAGCTACTTGGGGGGGGGCTTCACAGATACGCAGTATTTT
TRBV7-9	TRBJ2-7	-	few	CASSTRSSYEQYF	TGTGCCAGCAGCACCAGGTCGAGCTACGAGCAGTACTTC
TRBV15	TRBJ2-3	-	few	CATSRSSGLLLNTDTQYF	TGTGCCACCAGCAGATCGTCAGGCTTACTACTAAACACAGATACGCAGTATTTT
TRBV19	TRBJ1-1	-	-	CASSIVREIDTEAFF	TGTGCCAGTAGTATAGTAAGGGAGATCGACACTGAAGCTTTCTTT
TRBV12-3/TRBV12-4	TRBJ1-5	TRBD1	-	CASSFDRDLYSNQPQHF	TGTGCCAGCAGTTTTGACAGGGACTTATATAGCAATCAGCCCCAGCATTTT
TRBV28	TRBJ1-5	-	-	CASGGGASNQPQHF	TGTGCCAGCGGAGGGGGGGCGAGCAATCAGCCCCAGCATTTT